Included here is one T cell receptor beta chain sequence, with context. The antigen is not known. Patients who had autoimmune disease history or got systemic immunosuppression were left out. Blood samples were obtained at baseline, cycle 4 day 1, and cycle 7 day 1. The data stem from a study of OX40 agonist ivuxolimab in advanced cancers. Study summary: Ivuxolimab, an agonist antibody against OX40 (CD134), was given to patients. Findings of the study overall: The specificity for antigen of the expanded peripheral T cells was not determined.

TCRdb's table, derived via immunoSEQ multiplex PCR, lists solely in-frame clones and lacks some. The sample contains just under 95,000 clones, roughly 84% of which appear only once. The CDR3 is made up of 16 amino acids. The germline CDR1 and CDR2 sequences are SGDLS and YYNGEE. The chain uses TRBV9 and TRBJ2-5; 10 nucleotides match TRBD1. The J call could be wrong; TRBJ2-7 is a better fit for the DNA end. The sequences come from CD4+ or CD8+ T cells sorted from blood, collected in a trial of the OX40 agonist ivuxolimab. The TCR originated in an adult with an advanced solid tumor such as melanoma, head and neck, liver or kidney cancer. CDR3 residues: CASSPHGTGDAYEQYF. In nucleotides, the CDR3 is TGTGCCAGCAGCCCCCATGGGACAGGGGATGCCTACGAGCAGTACTTC.